This TCR beta chain was observed in a study of T cells in Graves' hyperthyroidism and ophthalmopathy. Germline CDR1 reads DFQATT; CDR2 reads SNEGSKA (reference sequence). The J segment lost 3 bases and the V segment lost 5 bases, leaving 4 bases of the junction unmatched. The CDR3 covers 14 residues. Exclusion of patients followed from uncontrolled infection, other autoimmune disease, pregnancy or lactation. Source material for PBMCs was over 7.5 ml fresh peripheral blood. This clonotype was seen many times. RNA transcripts yielded amplified TCR beta CDR3 regions. HTBI primers drove first-round RT-PCR of the TCR CDR3. TCRdb re-called the multiplex PCR reads through MiXCR, storing one row per CDR3 protein. The table shows 550,000 to 650,000 distinct CDR3 sequences, with about 14% occurring only once.

This clonotype was sampled from a woman between 35 and 50 years old with Graves' hyperthyroidism. The sequenced sample was blood. This chain links TRBV20-1 with TRBJ2-1; 10 bases are shared with TRBD2. As DNA, the CDR3 is TGCAGTGCTGCATCTAGCGGGAGCTACAATGAGCAGTTCTTC. It translates to CSAASSGSYNEQFF.